Below, 2 T cell receptor beta chains from the same sample are listed, as sequenced in a study of blood T cells in healthy people across ages. With a J-beta primer mix and a sample-barcoded 5' primer, a second PCR ran about 7 to 12 cycles. A single record per CDR3 protein comes from TCRdb applying MiXCR to the 5' RACE reads. The sample has 800,000 or so distinct CDR3 sequences; about 46% are singletons. The specimen was blood. The receptors stem from a man of 80 years or more in good health.

This sequence joins TRBV5-5 and TRBJ2-2; no clear D gene. This CDR3 comprises 12 residues. V was shortened by 6 bases and J by 6 bases, with 9 bases between the two germline ends. Germline CDR1 and CDR2: SGHKS and YYEKEE (reference sequence). This chain's CDR3 is CASMESPGELFF. The CDR3 bases are TGTGCCAGCATGGAGAGCCCCGGGGAGCTGTTTTTT.

The J gene is TRBJ1-2, the V gene TRBV29-1; no clear D. V lost 4 bases and J 5 bases, leaving 17 bases between the germline ends. The CDR3 length is 14 residues. Germline CDR1 is SQVTM and CDR2 is ANQGSEA. The CDR3 coding sequence is TGCAGCGTTGGGCGGGTCCCGCCCGAATATGGCTACACCTTC. Translating gives CSVGRVPPEYGYTF.